These 8 T cell receptor beta chains came from one sample sequenced in a study of tumor-infiltrating lymphocytes in primary liver carcinoma. Starting material of 450 to 550 ng total RNA yielded TCR beta cDNA via a constant-region primer. What produced the TCR beta libraries was three nested multiplex PCR rounds using slightly modified ARM-PCR. Rounds one and two of PCR, each of 9 to 11 cycles, were primed with TRBV1-TRBV30 forward primers and a C-beta reverse primer. One entry per CDR3 protein results from TCRdb running MiXCR on the multiplex PCR reads. This table has about 99,000 distinct CDR3 sequences, more than 65% appearing once. Co-extracted RNA and DNA came from about 19-30 mg of unsorted bulk tissue. The sample was liver tumor tissue from sampling region 5. Subset meaning: tumor region T5, tumor centre. The origin of the receptors is a woman aged 55-70 years with primary liver carcinoma and hepatitis B virus infection.

Remarks on this clonotype: An end of the junction does not agree with germline; a read error may underlie this. The gene calls are TRBV7-9 and TRBJ2-5, with 7 positions matching TRBD1. The CDR3 extends over 14 amino acids. CDR1 SEHNR and CDR2 FQNEAQ come from the germline V gene (reference sequence). The CDR3, as DNA: TGTACCAGCAGCCTAGGACAGGAGCAAGAGACCCAGTACTTC. Translating it yields CTSSLGQEQETQYF.

In the case of this clonotype: A junction boundary mismatches the germline segment, possibly from a read error. The chain recombines TRBV4-2 with TRBJ1-2; 9 bases map to TRBD1. Germline CDR1 LGHNA, CDR2 YNFKEQ. This CDR3 comprises 15 residues. CDR3 nucleotide sequence: TGTGCCAGCAGCCAACCAGGGACAGGGAACTTTGGCTACACCTTC. Translated: CASSQPGTGNFGYTF.

This clonotype was picked up many times. CDR3 nucleotides: TGTGCCAGCAGCCCCTCTAGCGGGAGGAGTGATACGCAGTATTTT. It is translated as CASSPSSGRSDTQYF. The chain combines TRBV5-4 with TRBJ2-3, with TRBD2 matching over 11 bases. The CDR3 has 15 amino acids. Per germline, CDR1 SGHNT and CDR2 YYREEE (reference sequence). The trim removed 4 bases at V and 6 bases at J, leaving 7 bases unmatched.

On this clonotype itself: A single base separates this from a much larger clone, so it may be a read error. The genes are TRBV5-4 and TRBJ2-2, with a tentative D call TRBD2 (5 bases). The CDR3 runs 17 residues. V shed 6 bases and J shed 2 bases, with 20 bases lying between them. The V gene's germline CDR1 is SGHNT and CDR2 YYREEE (reference sequence). The CDR3, as DNA: TGTGCCAGCACCCGGACCTTTGGAGGCTGTAACACCGGGGAGCTGTTTTTT. This translates into CASTRTFGGCNTGELFF. Variable domain in full (rest from reference TRBV5-4 and TRBJ2-2): ETGVTQSPTHLIKTRGQQVTLRCSSQSGHNTVSWYQQALGQGPQFIFQYYREEENGRGNFPPRFSGLQFPNYSSELNVNALELDDSALYLCASTRTFGGCNTGELFFGEGSRLTVL.

This clonotype showed up just a few times. A read error may be the cause here, since a much bigger clone is one base away. The chain links TRBV4-1 to TRBJ2-4, with D unresolved. CDR3 length equals 17 residues. Trimming removed 1 base from V and 2 bases from J, with 15 bases in between. Germline V gene sequence: CDR1 MGHRA, CDR2 YSYEKL. The CDR3 reads CASSQGWVASSKNIQYF. CDR3 nucleotide sequence: TGCGCCAGCAGCCAAGGGTGGGTTGCCTCATCCAAAAACATTCAGTACTTC.

For this clonotype: An end of the junction does not agree with germline; a read error may underlie this. The CDR3 DNA is TGTGCCATCAGCTTAGATCCAATCGGGGCGCTGCGCTATGGCTACACCTTC. Translated: CAISLDPIGALRYGYTF. This chain links TRBV11-2 with TRBJ1-2, with D possibly being TRBD1 (5 bases). This CDR3 contains 17 residues. Germline assignment: CDR1 SGHAT and CDR2 FQNNGV.

Regarding this clonotype: A read error may explain this, as a much larger clone is one base away. The chain joins TRBV5-5 to TRBJ2-1; D perhaps matches TRBD2 (5 bases). In germline, CDR1 is SGHKS, CDR2 YYEKEE (reference sequence). Between the trimmed V and J ends, which lost 0 bases and 8 bases, there was a span of 9 bases. The CDR3 is 13 amino acids. CDR3 nucleotides: TGTGCCAGCAGCTTGGGCGTGCGGGATGAGCAGTTCTTC. Amino acid sequence: CASSLGVRDEQFF.

A note on this clonotype: A much larger clone lies one base from this, so it may be a read error. The chain joins TRBV28 to TRBJ2-7, with D perhaps matching TRBD2 (5 bases). This CDR3 region has 13 residues. The V gene's germline CDR1 is MDHEN and CDR2 SYDVKM. Here the CDR3 reads CASRAPLVYVQYF. In DNA form, the CDR3 reads TGTGCCAGCAGGGCGCCACTAGTCTACGTGCAGTACTTC.